This T cell receptor beta chain was profiled in a study of CD8 T cells in ankylosing spondylitis. This CDR3 region has 15 residues. In germline, CDR1 is SGHRS, CDR2 YFSETQ. Losses at the gene ends were 0 bases for V and 8 bases for J; bases not matched to a gene: 8. This clonotype showed up many times. Its target is unknown. 5'-RACE, quantitative and with molecular barcodes, yielded the TCR beta libraries. TCRdb used MiXCR to reprocess the 5' RACE reads, holding one entry per CDR3 protein. Among about 160,000 distinct CDR3 sequences listed, 15% to 20% were seen once. Findings and limits, study-wide: Roughly 8 highly homologous variants made up a TCR beta motif, and this motif appeared characteristic of ankylosing spondylitis blood.

This TCR was recovered from a male donor with ankylosing spondylitis or in good health (not recorded which). V gene TRBV5-1 combines with J gene TRBJ2-1, with 7 bases that match TRBD2. Sequences were obtained from blood, either unsorted or a sorted T cell fraction (not recorded which). The CDR3 protein is CASSLDGGSTDEQFF. For the CDR3, the DNA is TGCGCCAGCAGCTTGGATGGCGGGAGTACGGATGAGCAGTTCTTC. Using reference TRBV5-1 and TRBJ2-1 for the parts outside the CDR3, the full variable domain is KAGVTQTPRYLIKTRGQQVTLSCSPISGHRSVSWYQQTPGQGLQFLFEYFSETQRNKGNFPGRFSGRQFSNSRSEMNVSTLELGDSALYLCASSLDGGSTDEQFFGPGTRLTVL.